This TCR beta chain appears in the sequencing data of a study of blood T cell repertoires in COVID-19. Study in general: From T cells, B-cell-depleted T cells, or PBMCs came the material, which was cDNA or gDNA.

Sequencing was performed with immunoSEQ multiplex PCR; in TCRdb, only in-frame clones are kept and a portion is missing. The top ten hold around 2% of the sample, which has about 240,000 clones, under 85% seen once. The CDR3 is 11 residues long. V was pared by 3 bases and J by 8 bases, with 4 bases between. The germline V gene has CDR1 MDHEN and CDR2 SYDVKM. The chain recombines TRBV28 with TRBJ1-4; D uncertain. The clonotype originates from a man aged 30-40 years who had recovered from COVID-19. Sequencing was performed on peripheral blood. CDR3 region: CASSFQEKLFF. The DNA for the CDR3 is TGTGCCAGCAGTTTTCAGGAAAAACTGTTTTTT.